The 2 T cell receptor beta chains listed next were all sequenced from one sample in a study of cytotoxic CD8 clonotypes in ibrutinib-treated CLL. TCRdb keeps only in-frame clones here, not all; method: immunoSEQ multiplex PCR. The sample lists 150,000 to 250,000 clones; about 72% were seen once. Here the sequenced sample was PBMCs, taken after 24 months of ibrutinib treatment. These receptors were taken from a human donor with chronic lymphocytic leukemia.

The chain recombines TRBV2 with TRBJ1-3; D remains unclear. The CDR3 extends over 15 amino acids. The germline gives CDR1 SNHLY, CDR2 FYNNEI. V lost 3 bases to trimming and J lost 0 bases, with 9 bases between them. The CDR3 sequence: CASSERRHSGNTIYF. In DNA form, the CDR3 reads TGTGCCAGCAGTGAGAGGAGACACTCTGGAAACACCATATATTTT. The entire variable domain, with the rest obtained from reference TRBV2 and TRBJ1-3, is as follows: EPEVTQTPSHQVTQMGQEVILRCVPISNHLYFYWYRQILGQKVEFLVSFYNNEISEKSEIFDDQFSVERPDGSNFTLKIRSTKLEDSAMYFCASSERRHSGNTIYFGEGSWLTVV.

The chain couples TRBV2 to TRBJ1-1; D is uncertain. The CDR3 is 14 amino acids. V was pared by 4 bases and J by 1 base, with 10 bases between. CDR1 is SNHLY and CDR2 is FYNNEI in the germline V gene. The CDR3, as DNA: TGTGCCAGCAGTGTAGGAAAAAGGAACACTGAAGCTTTCTTT. Amino acid sequence: CASSVGKRNTEAFF.